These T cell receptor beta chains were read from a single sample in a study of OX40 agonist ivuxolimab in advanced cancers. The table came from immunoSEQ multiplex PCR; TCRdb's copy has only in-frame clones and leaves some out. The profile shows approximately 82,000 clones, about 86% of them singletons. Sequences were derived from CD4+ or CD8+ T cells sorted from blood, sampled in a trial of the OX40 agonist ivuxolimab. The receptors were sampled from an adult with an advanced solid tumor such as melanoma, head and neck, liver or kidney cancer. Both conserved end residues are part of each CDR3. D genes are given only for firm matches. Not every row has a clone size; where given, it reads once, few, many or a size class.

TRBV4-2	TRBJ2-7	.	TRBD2	TGTGCCAGCAGCCAAGGGGGCGGGGGGTACGAGCAGTACTTC	CASSQGGGGYEQYF
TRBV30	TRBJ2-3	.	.	TGTGCCTGGAGTGTTGGAGGGAGAACAGATACGCAGTATTTT	CAWSVGGRTDTQYF
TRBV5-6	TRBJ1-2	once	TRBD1	TGTGCCAGCAGCTTAGGACAGGGCTCTGGTGGCTACACCTTC	CASSLGQGSGGYTF
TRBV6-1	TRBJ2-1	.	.	TGTGCCAGCAGCACAGGGTATGAGGTCAATGAGCAGTTCTTC	CASSTGYEVNEQFF
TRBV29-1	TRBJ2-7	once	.	TGCAGCGTTGGATACACCAACGAGCAGTACTTC	CSVGYTNEQYF
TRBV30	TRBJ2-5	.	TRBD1	TGTGCCTCAGTGACCGGGACAGGTAAAGAGACCCAGTACTTC	CASVTGTGKETQYF
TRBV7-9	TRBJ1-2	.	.	TGTGCCAGCAGCTTCGCTGCTAATGGCTACACCTTC	CASSFAANGYTF
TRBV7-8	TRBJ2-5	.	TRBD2	TGTGCCAGCAGCTCGAGACTAGCGGGGTACCAAGAGACCCAGTACTTC	CASSSRLAGYQETQYF
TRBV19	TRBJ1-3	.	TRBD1	TGTGCCACCCGGACAGGGGGCCTGGGGGGAAACACCATATATTTT	CATRTGGLGGNTIYF
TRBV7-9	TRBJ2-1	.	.	TGTGCCAGCAGCTTAGCCCCCCCGGAAAATGAGCAGTTCTTC	CASSLAPPENEQFF
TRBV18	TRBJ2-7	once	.	TGTGCCAGCTCACCACCAGGGGAAAGACGCGAGCAGTACTTC	CASSPPGERREQYF
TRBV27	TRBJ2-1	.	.	TGTGCCAGCAGTTTATCCCCCAGAGGTCTCTACAATGAGCAGTTCTTC	CASSLSPRGLYNEQFF
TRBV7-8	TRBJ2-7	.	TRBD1	TGTGCCAGCAGTAAACCCTGGGACAGGGATCGTTACGAGCAGTACTTC	CASSKPWDRDRYEQYF
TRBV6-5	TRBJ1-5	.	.	TGTGCCAGCAGTTACGCCCGGTCGGGCAATCAGCCCCAGCATTTT	CASSYARSGNQPQHF
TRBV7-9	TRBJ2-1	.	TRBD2	TGTGCCAGCAGACCCGGGACTAGCGTAGACAATGAGCAGTTCTTC	CASRPGTSVDNEQFF
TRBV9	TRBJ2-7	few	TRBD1	TGTGCCAGCAACCCGACAGGGGGTTTCTACGAGCAGTACTTC	CASNPTGGFYEQYF
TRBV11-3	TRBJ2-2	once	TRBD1	TGTGCCAGCAGCCCAGGGGGTCGAACCGGGGAGCTGTTTTTT	CASSPGGRTGELFF
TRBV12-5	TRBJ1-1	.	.	TGTGCTAGTGGTTCAGCCATGAACACTGAAGCTTTCTTT	CASGSAMNTEAFF